The rows below give T cell receptor beta chains drawn from one sample of a study of CD8+ T cells in alopecia areata. Sequencing used immunoSEQ multiplex PCR; TCRdb keeps in-frame clones, though not all of them. The sample has around 130,000 clones, around 50% seen once; the top ten hold 4.5%. The sample was CD4+ T cells sorted from blood, taken at week 0. The receptors were gathered from a human donor with alopecia areata. Both conserved end residues are part of each CDR3.

>TRBV7-2|TRBJ1-1
CASSLRGNVAFF
>TRBV5-1|TRBJ1-2
CASSFGASNGYTF
>TRBV19|TRBJ2-2
CASKMAGYRVTGELFF
>TRBV7-8|TRBJ1-5
CASSHSSFVNQPQHF
>TRBV7-8|TRBJ2-5
CASNPRRAEWKETQYF
>TRBV2|TRBJ2-2
CASSASGTNTGELFF
>TRBV15|TRBJ2-1
CATKGDNSYNEQFF
>TRBV5-4|TRBJ2-3
CASRTGLADLGTDTQYF
>TRBV5-1|TRBJ2-1
CASSYAASGVGNEQFF
>TRBV7-3|TRBJ2-7
CASSLHGDYYEQYF
>TRBV11-2|TRBJ2-7
CASSLEATGNEQYF
>TRBV6-5|TRBJ1-2
CASSSGSSNYGYTF
>TRBV4-1|TRBJ2-1
CASSRYSGETYNEQFF
>TRBV18|TRBJ2-7
CASSPGQGPYEQYF
>TRBV6-6|TRBJ1-1
CASSYSRGQWNTEAFF
>TRBV5-1|TRBJ2-5
CASSYGQQETQYF
>TRBV28|TRBJ1-2
CAIRDRLYGYTF
>TRBV28|TRBJ2-7
CASNTGTSINEQYF
>TRBV7-2|TRBJ2-3
CASSLALGPDTQYF
>TRBV5-1|TRBJ2-2
CASILDSSTGELFF
>TRBV20-1|TRBJ2-1
CSATGYGEQFF
>TRBV2|TRBJ2-6
CAGQGDGANVLTF
>TRBV2|TRBJ2-7
CASKSTESSYEQYF
>TRBV19|TRBJ1-1
CASTNDRRGLNTEAFF
>TRBV15|TRBJ1-5
CATSREGPGNQPQHF
>TRBV25-1|TRBJ2-7
CASSEARDTYEQYF
>TRBV2|TRBJ2-3
CASFPRTGVTDTQYF
>TRBV10-3|TRBJ2-5
CAISDSGGLTGETQYF
>TRBV29-1|TRBJ2-2
CSARTGVTGELFF
>TRBV7-2|TRBJ2-5
CASTRLAAPQETQYF
>TRBV9|TRBJ2-7
CASSASRFAYEQYF
>TRBV5-1|TRBJ1-1
CASSFGQGKKSNTEAFF
>TRBV28|TRBJ1-5
CASSPWAGGFSNQPQHF
>TRBV7-6|TRBJ2-5
CASSSGLAGDQYQETQYF
>TRBV25-1|TRBJ2-3
CASSEADSPQYF
>TRBV7-2|TRBJ2-5
CASSLDLETQYF
>TRBV29-1|TRBJ1-1
CSVANSASNTEAFF